This T cell receptor beta chain was sequenced during a study of beta chain features in type 1 diabetes. CD4+ cells of the naive, central memory, regulatory and stem cell-like memory types were sorted via CD45RO/CCR7/CD25/CD127/CD95/CD27. CDR1 and CDR2 from the germline V gene are SGHDT and YYEEEE. V was clipped by 5 bases and J by 6 bases, with 7 bases between them. This CDR3 is built from 11 residues. The investigators reverse transcribed all of the isolated RNA, so they sequenced expressed TCRB transcripts. The data were produced by immunoSEQ multiplex PCR, yet TCRdb's version contains in-frame clones alone and is incomplete. The sample includes 120,000 to 150,000 clones, roughly 10% of them seen just once.

Sequencing was carried out using central memory CD4+ T cells from blood. The rearrangement joins TRBV5-6 to TRBJ2-3; D remains unclear. The clonotype comes from a woman aged 40 to 50 in good health. In DNA form, the CDR3 reads TGTGCCAGCAGTGGCTCCGATACGCAGTATTTT. Translation: CASSGSDTQYF.